This TCR beta chain was sequenced for a study of neurological immune-mediated disorders. Regarding this clonotype: The germline gene is not matched at one end of the junction; a read error may be the cause.

Over 160 million TCR-beta sequences from 15-18 subjects were obtained in each sequencing run. TCRdb processed the 5' RACE reads anew with MiXCR; each CDR3 protein has one entry. The table records about 50,000 distinct CDR3 sequences, 9% to 10% of them present only once. Indicated time point: longitudinal time-point 1 (baseline). The unsorted libraries were produced from 2 million PBMCs held at -80 C. The CDR3 totals 15 residues. In germline, CDR1 is KGHSH, CDR2 LQKENI. Sequencing was carried out using PBMCs. The rearrangement joins TRBV18 to TRBJ2-2; TRBD1 matches 7 bases. This sequence was found in a woman aged 40-49 years in good health. The DNA of the CDR3 is TGTGACAGCTCACGAGACAGGGCGGTACCCGGGGAGCTGTTTTTT. Protein: CDSSRDRAVPGELFF.